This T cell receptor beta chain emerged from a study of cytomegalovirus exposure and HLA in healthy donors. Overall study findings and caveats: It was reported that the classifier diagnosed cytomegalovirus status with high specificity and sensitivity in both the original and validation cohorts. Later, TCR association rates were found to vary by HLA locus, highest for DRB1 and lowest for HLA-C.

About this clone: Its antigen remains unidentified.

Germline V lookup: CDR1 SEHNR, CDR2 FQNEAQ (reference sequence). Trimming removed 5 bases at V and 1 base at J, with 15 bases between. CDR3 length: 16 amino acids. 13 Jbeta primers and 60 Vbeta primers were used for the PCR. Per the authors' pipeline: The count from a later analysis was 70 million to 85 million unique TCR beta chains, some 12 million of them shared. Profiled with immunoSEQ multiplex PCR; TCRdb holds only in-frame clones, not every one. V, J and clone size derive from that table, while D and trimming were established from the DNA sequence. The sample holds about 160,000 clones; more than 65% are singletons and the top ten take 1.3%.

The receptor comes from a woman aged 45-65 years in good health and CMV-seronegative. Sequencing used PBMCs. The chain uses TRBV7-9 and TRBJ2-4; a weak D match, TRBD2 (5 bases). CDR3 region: CASSPPLRVAKNIQYF. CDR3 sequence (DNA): TGTGCCAGCAGCCCCCCCCTGCGGGTTGCCAAAAACATTCAGTACTTC.